This T cell receptor beta chain was captured in a study of post-analysis software for immune sequencing data. Study-level results: Compared with controls, patients had more of about 5 TRBV segments, including TRBV5-6, TRBV5-1 and TRBV20-1. Controls' normalized Chao1 diversity significantly exceeded that of multiple sclerosis patients.

Notes on this clonotype: What it binds is unknown.

CDR1 SGHRS and CDR2 YFSETQ come from the germline V gene. V was trimmed by 7 bases and J by 9 bases, leaving 17 bases between them. This CDR3 contains 14 residues. TCR beta cDNA libraries had unique molecular identifiers. TCRdb re-called the PCR reads with MiXCR, one entry per CDR3 protein. Of hundreds of thousands of distinct CDR3 sequences in the sample, less than 35% were seen once. The genes are TRBV5-1 and TRBJ1-6; maybe TRBD1 (6 bases). The receptor's source is a girl between 10 and 17 years old with multiple sclerosis. Material for sequencing was blood. CDR3 residues: CASAKRGDGSPLHF. Here the CDR3 DNA reads TGCGCCAGCGCTAAAAGGGGGGACGGTTCACCCCTCCACTTT.